Below, 30 T cell receptor beta chains from the same sample are listed, as sequenced in a study of blood T cell repertoires in COVID-19. Assay used: immunoSEQ multiplex PCR; TCRdb lists only in-frame clones, some missing. The sample has about 180,000 clones, 75% to 90% seen once. Input material: PBMCs or T cells enriched from blood (not recorded which). These receptors originate from a man in his forties who had recovered from COVID-19.

The gene calls are TRBV28 and TRBJ1-5, with 7 bases aligning to TRBD1. V shed 2 bases, J shed 0 bases, and the junction held 7 bases outside the gene matches. CDR3 length: 17 residues. Germline CDR1 is MDHEN and CDR2 is SYDVKM. The CDR3, as DNA: TGTGCCAGCAGTTTAGGAAGGGGACAGAATAGCAATCAGCCCCAGCATTTT. Translated: CASSLGRGQNSNQPQHF.

This sequence joins TRBV6-5 and TRBJ1-2, with 11 positions matching TRBD1. CDR3 size: 15 residues. J gave up 5 bases and V 6 bases, and 8 bases lay outside the gene matches. CDR1 is MNHEY and CDR2 is SVGAGI in the germline V gene. The CDR3 here is CASRRTGGERYGYTF. For the CDR3, the DNA is TGTGCCAGCAGGAGGACAGGGGGCGAGAGGTATGGCTACACCTTC.

The chain recombines TRBV18 with TRBJ1-6, with TRBD1 identical over 7 bases. The CDR3 runs 17 residues. V lost 0 bases and J lost 6; bases outside the gene matches: 8. The germline CDR1 and CDR2 sequences are KGHSH and LQKENI. The CDR3 loop is CASSPPGEGGLNSPLHF. The CDR3 bases are TGTGCCAGCTCACCACCTGGTGAAGGGGGCCTTAATTCACCCCTCCACTTT.

Of note for this clone: An end of the junction does not agree with germline; a read error may underlie this. CDR3 DNA sequence: TGTGCCAGCACCCAACGGGGGGCCTACGAGCAGTACTTC. It codes for CASTQRGAYEQYF. The chain is built from TRBV3-1 (or the pseudogene TRBV3-2) and TRBJ2-7; 7 bases map to TRBD2. Germline V gene lookup returns CDR1 LGHDT and CDR2 YNNKEL (reference sequence). The CDR3 loop spans 13 amino acids.

The chain joins TRBV27 to TRBJ2-7, with D maybe TRBD1 (6 bases). Germline V gene sequence: CDR1 MNHEY, CDR2 SMNVEV (reference sequence). Trimming cost V 3 bases and J 4 bases, with 10 bases left between them. The CDR3 is 13 amino acids. CDR3 coding DNA: TGTGCCAGCAGTTTGAAGGACAGATACGAGCAGTACTTC. This sequence encodes CASSLKDRYEQYF.

This chain links TRBV1 with TRBJ2-7; TRBD1, the table's D call, lacks a check against the DNA. TRBV1 is a pseudogene locus. This CDR3 has 14 amino acids. In DNA, the CDR3 is TGCACCAGCAGCCAAGATTCCCCAGGCGCCGAGCAGTACTTC. It translates to CTSSQDSPGAEQYF.

This chain links TRBV2 with TRBJ1-3, with 7 nucleotides matching TRBD1. From germline, CDR1 is SNHLY and CDR2 FYNNEI. The J segment lost 0 bases and the V segment lost 1 base, leaving 3 bases of the junction unmatched. This CDR3 has 16 amino acids. For the CDR3, the DNA is TGTGCCAGCAGTGAAGGCAGGGGGTCCTCTGGAAACACCATATATTTT. Translation: CASSEGRGSSGNTIYF.

The V call is TRBV29-1, the J call TRBJ2-4, with D possibly being TRBD2 (6 bases). Trimming pared 1 base from V and 0 bases from J, leaving 13 bases between. Germline loops: CDR1 SQVTM, CDR2 ANQGSEA. This CDR3 is 16 amino acids long. The CDR3 reads CSVEAFSGLAKNIQYF. CDR3 nucleotide sequence: TGCAGCGTTGAAGCTTTTAGCGGCTTAGCCAAAAACATTCAGTACTTC.

The chain couples TRBV13 to TRBJ1-2; D call uncertain. The germline gives CDR1 PRHDT, CDR2 FYEKMQ (reference sequence). The length of the CDR3 is 13 residues. Trimming shortened V by 6 bases and J by 5 bases, and 13 bases separated the two germline ends. CDR3 in DNA: TGTGCCAGCAGGCTAGTGACGGGTTATGGCTACACCTTC. Residues: CASRLVTGYGYTF.

This clone was detected once. J is TRBJ1-2 and V is TRBV12-3 or TRBV12-4; D remains unclear. Deletions cut 7 bases from V and 2 bases from J, with 11 bases between. The CDR3 runs to 13 residues. The CDR3 DNA follows: TGTGCCAGCACCCCGTCGGGGAACTATGGCTACACCTTC. As protein: CASTPSGNYGYTF.

This chain joins TRBV30 and TRBJ1-1; TRBD1 is a possible D gene (5 bases). The germline V gene encodes CDR1 GTSNPN and CDR2 SVGIG (reference sequence). The CDR3 extends over 13 amino acids. V lost 0 bases, J lost 6 bases, and 11 bases lay in between. CDR3 residues: CAWSVLGAAEAFF. The CDR3 DNA reads TGTGCCTGGAGTGTATTAGGGGCCGCTGAAGCTTTCTTT.

The chain recombines TRBV5-1 with TRBJ1-2, with TRBD1 matching over 8 bases. CDR1 is SGHRS and CDR2 is YFSETQ in the germline V gene. The V segment lost 0 bases and the J segment 6 bases; nucleotides outside the gene matches: 7. The CDR3 extends over 15 amino acids. CDR3 bases: TGCGCCAGCAGCTTGGCGGTCAGGGGGCCTAATGGCTACACCTTC. As protein: CASSLAVRGPNGYTF.

The chain joins TRBV5-1 to TRBJ2-1; TRBD1 is a possible D gene (6 bases). The length of the CDR3 is 16 residues. CDR1 and CDR2 from the germline V gene are SGHRS and YFSETQ. V was clipped by 1 base and J by 7 bases, with 18 bases between them. CDR3 in DNA: TGCGCCAGCAGCTTGAGGAGCACACAGGGTGGTAATGAGCAGTTCTTC. Translating it yields CASSLRSTQGGNEQFF.

The CDR3, as DNA: TGTGCCAGCCGGTCAGGGCAGCCCTACGAGCAGTACTTC. Protein: CASRSGQPYEQYF. The chain carries TRBV11-3 and TRBJ2-7; D is possibly TRBD1 (5 bases). The CDR3 totals 13 residues. V was cut by 8 bases and J by 2 bases, with 13 bases left in between. Germline lookup yields CDR1 SGHNT and CDR2 YENEEA.

The genes are TRBV19 and TRBJ1-4; D is undetermined. This CDR3 contains 14 residues. V lost 3 bases and J lost 3, with 8 bases in between. In germline, CDR1 is LNHDA, CDR2 SQIVND (reference sequence). CDR3 residues: CASSIRRANEKLFF. CDR3 DNA sequence: TGTGCCAGTAGTATCAGGCGGGCTAATGAAAAACTGTTTTTT.

This sequence joins TRBV4-1 and TRBJ1-2; 8 bases match TRBD1. V lost 1 base and J lost 1; bases outside the gene matches: 5. CDR1 is MGHRA, CDR2 YSYEKL, per germline. The CDR3 length is 16 residues. In nucleotides, the CDR3 is TGCGCCAGCAGCCAAGCTCGGACAGGGATTAACTATGGCTACACCTTC. Its translation is CASSQARTGINYGYTF.

Only one count was recorded for this clone. The CDR3: CASSQAGTLYGYTF. The CDR3 nucleotides read TGTGCCAGCAGCCAAGCCGGGACACTCTATGGCTACACCTTC. V is TRBV3-1 (or the pseudogene TRBV3-2) and J is TRBJ1-2, with D possibly matching TRBD1 (6 bases). Germline CDR1 is LGHDT and CDR2 is YNNKEL (reference sequence). The CDR3 runs to 14 residues. Deletions cut 1 base from V and 4 bases from J, with 10 bases between.

This clone has a count of ten or more. CDR3 nucleotides: TGTGCCAGCAGTTACTCGACAGGGAGCTCCTACGAGCAGTACTTC. It yields the protein CASSYSTGSSYEQYF. The chain combines TRBV6-5 with TRBJ2-7; TRBD1 matches at 7 bases. Per the germline V gene, CDR1 is MNHEY and CDR2 is SVGAGI. CDR3 length: 15 residues. V lost 0 bases to trimming and J lost 0 bases; unmatched junction nucleotides: 2.

The chain employs TRBV2 and TRBJ1-6; D gene uncertain. CDR1 SNHLY and CDR2 FYNNEI come from the germline V gene. Trimming stripped 8 bases from V and 0 bases from J, with 11 bases between. The CDR3 sequence is 15 residues long. The CDR3, as DNA: TGTGCCAGCCAACCGGGGAACTCCTATAATTCACCCCTCCACTTT. Amino acids: CASQPGNSYNSPLHF.

The chain joins TRBV7-3 to TRBJ2-1; 14 nucleotides align to TRBD2. V dropped 2 bases and J dropped 12; count of bases not matched to a gene: 6. The germline V gene has CDR1 SGHTA and CDR2 FQGTGA. CDR3 length: 15 residues. CDR3 in amino acids: CASSLSPTSGRGQFF. The DNA for the CDR3 is TGTGCCAGCAGCTTATCTCCGACTAGCGGGAGGGGGCAGTTCTTC.

The chain combines TRBV6-2 or TRBV6-3 with TRBJ2-3, with 10 bases aligning to TRBD2. V dropped 2 bases and J dropped 3; count of bases not matched to a gene: 2. From germline, CDR1 is MNHEY and CDR2 SVGEGT. The CDR3 has 15 amino acids. The CDR3 coding sequence is TGTGCCAGCAGTTACAGCGGGAGGGAAACAGATACGCAGTATTTT. Its translation is CASSYSGRETDTQYF.

The rearrangement uses TRBV13 and TRBJ2-1; tentative D call: TRBD2 (6 bases). The CDR3 is 13 amino acids. In germline, CDR1 is PRHDT, CDR2 FYEKMQ (reference sequence). The V end was cut by 5 bases, the J end by 10 bases, with 15 bases between. This chain's CDR3 is CASSPGTSGEQFF. CDR3 coding DNA: TGTGCCAGCAGCCCAGGGACTTCCGGGGAGCAGTTCTTC.

The gene calls are TRBV7-9 and TRBJ1-1, with a possible D match to TRBD1 (6 bases). V lost 3 bases to trimming and J lost 2 bases, with 13 bases between them. Germline lookup yields CDR1 SEHNR and CDR2 FQNEAQ (reference sequence). CDR3 length equals 15 residues. The chain's CDR3 is CASSLLDSLNTEAFF. The CDR3 coding sequence is TGTGCCAGCAGCTTGTTGGACAGTCTCAACACTGAAGCTTTCTTT. The variable domain in full, completed from reference TRBV7-9 and TRBJ1-1, reads DTGVSQNPRHKITKRGQNVTFRCDPISEHNRLYWYRQTLGQGPEFLTYFQNEAQLEKSRLLSDRFSAERPKGSFSTLEIQRTEQGDSAMYLCASSLLDSLNTEAFFGQGTRLTVV.

V and J are TRBV27 and TRBJ2-2; 7 bases line up with TRBD1. This CDR3 has 16 residues. Germline assignment: CDR1 MNHEY and CDR2 SMNVEV (reference sequence). V lost 7 bases and J lost 1; bases outside the gene matches: 9. The CDR3: CASNRGFGGNTGELFF. CDR3 DNA sequence: TGTGCCAGCAACAGGGGATTTGGCGGGAACACCGGGGAGCTGTTTTTT.

The V gene is TRBV28, the J gene TRBJ2-5; 14 bases fit TRBD2. The CDR3 runs 16 residues. Germline V gene data show CDR1 as MDHEN and CDR2 as SYDVKM. Unmatched junction bases numbered 8, after V lost 6 bases and J lost 5 bases. In nucleotides, the CDR3 is TGTGCCAGCAGCCGAGGACTAGCGGGAGGTGGGGAGACCCAGTACTTC. Translated: CASSRGLAGGGETQYF.

The chain joins TRBV28 to TRBJ2-1; D is undetermined. The CDR3 length is 16 residues. Trimming shortened V by 7 bases and J by 9 bases, and 25 bases separated the two germline ends. The germline CDR1 and CDR2 sequences are MDHEN and SYDVKM. The CDR3 is CASTTKHSPIIGEQFF. CDR3 coding DNA: TGTGCCAGCACCACTAAGCACTCTCCAATTATTGGTGAGCAGTTCTTC. The variable domain in full, completed from reference TRBV28 and TRBJ2-1, reads DVKVTQSSRYLVKRTGEKVFLECVQDMDHENMFWYRQDPGLGLRLIYFSYDVKMKEKGDIPEGYSVSREKKERFSLILESASTNQTSMYLCASTTKHSPIIGEQFFGPGTRLTVL.

The chain links TRBV7-9 to TRBJ2-2, with no clear D. Germline CDR1 is SEHNR and CDR2 is FQNEAQ (reference sequence). The V and J ends lost 5 bases and 5 bases respectively, with 9 bases between them. The CDR3 runs to 13 residues. CDR3 in DNA: TGTGCCAGCAGCCCGAGCGTAACCGGGGAGCTGTTTTTT. Amino acid sequence: CASSPSVTGELFF.

In this sample, this clone turned up a few times. The chain combines TRBV6-4 with TRBJ2-3, with 10 bases that match TRBD1. The CDR3 has 14 amino acids. Trimming took 10 bases from V and 0 from J; bases not matched to a gene: 4. Looked up from germline, CDR1 is MRHNA and CDR2 is SNTAGT. The CDR3 DNA reads TGTGCCACCCGGACAGGGGGGAGCACAGATACGCAGTATTTT. This translates into CATRTGGSTDTQYF.

This rearrangement joins TRBV6-5 to TRBJ1-4; TRBD1 matches at 8 bases. Germline V lookup: CDR1 MNHEY, CDR2 SVGAGI. Germline trimming cut 5 bases from V and 4 bases from J; bases unmatched to any gene: 6. The CDR3 contains 15 residues. DNA of the CDR3: TGTGCCAGCAGTCCCCGACAGGGGCATAATGAAAAACTGTTTTTT. Protein: CASSPRQGHNEKLFF.

This rearrangement joins TRBV1 to TRBJ1-1. TRBV1 is tagged as a pseudogene. The CDR3 length is 14 residues. The CDR3 sequence: CTSSQDSRNTEAFF. In nucleotides, the CDR3 is TGCACCAGCAGCCAAGATAGCAGGAACACTGAAGCTTTCTTT.